The rows below give T cell receptor beta chains drawn from one sample of a study of T-cell reconstitution after alpha-beta-depleted transplantation in children. TCRdb called the PCR reads again in MiXCR, with one record for every CDR3 protein. The repertoire includes 550,000 to 600,000 distinct CDR3 sequences, 23% of them detected once, and roughly 15% sits in the top ten. The specimen comprised PBMCs, mostly from graft donor cells, sampled 360 days after TCRalphabeta/CD19-depleted stem cell transplant. The receptors come from a boy younger than two who had a stem cell transplant for acute myeloid leukemia, so the T cells may come from the graft donor. Each CDR3 is given with its conserved first and last residue. The order of the fields is J gene, D gene, clone size, V gene, CDR3 DNA, CDR3 protein. A D gene is named only where the DNA matches it firmly. Some rows mark clone size as missing; the rest say once, few, many or name a class of expanded clone.

TRBJ2-7 TRBD2 few TRBV20-1 TGCAGTGCTAGAGATTCCCGGCGGGGGATTGACGAGCAGTACTTC CSARDSRRGIDEQYF
TRBJ2-2 NA NA TRBV20-1 TGCAGTGCTAGAGATTTCACGGGACACCTGAACACCGGGGAGCTGTTTTTT CSARDFTGHLNTGELFF
TRBJ1-1 TRBD1 NA TRBV25-1 TGTGCCAGCAGTGAATTCTATCTTACAGGGGGACAGTTCAACACTGAAGCTTTCTTT CASSEFYLTGGQFNTEAFF
TRBJ2-1 NA NA TRBV5-1 TGCGCCAGCAGATTCCGCGGGGAGCCCTCCTACAATGAGCAGTTCTTC CASRFRGEPSYNEQFF
TRBJ1-2 NA few TRBV29-1 TGCAGCGTTACACCCGCCACGTATGGCTACACCTTC CSVTPATYGYTF
TRBJ2-3 TRBD2 many TRBV12-3/TRBV12-4 TGTGCCAGCAGTCCCCGGACTAGCGGAGTGACAGATACGCAGTATTTT CASSPRTSGVTDTQYF
TRBJ2-1 NA many TRBV25-1 TGTGCCAGCAGTGATCATAGGACAGCTGTTACCTCCTACAATGAGCAGTTCTTC CASSDHRTAVTSYNEQFF
TRBJ2-7 NA many TRBV12-3/TRBV12-4 TGTGCCAGCAGTCCTGTGCCACGCAACGAGCAGTACTTC CASSPVPRNEQYF
TRBJ1-5 NA few TRBV20-1 TGCAGTGCTACAACAGGGATGGGCAATCAGCCCCAGCATTTT CSATTGMGNQPQHF
TRBJ2-1 NA NA TRBV7-2 TGTGCCAGCAGCTTAGCAAGTACTGGAAAGAATGAGCAGTTCTTC CASSLASTGKNEQFF
TRBJ2-7 TRBD1 few TRBV5-1 TGCGCCAGCAGCACCGGACAGGGTGGCTACGAGCAGTACTTC CASSTGQGGYEQYF
TRBJ2-1 NA many TRBV28 TGTGCCAGCAGCCCCGTACTAGGGGTCGAGCAGTTCTTC CASSPVLGVEQFF
TRBJ2-7 TRBD2 few TRBV10-3 TGTGCCATCAGCCGGACTAGCGGGGGGACCTACGAGCAGTACTTC CAISRTSGGTYEQYF
TRBJ2-5 TRBD2 few TRBV20-1 TGCAGTGCTAGAGGACTAGCGGGGGGAGAGGTGACCCAGTACTTC CSARGLAGGEVTQYF
TRBJ2-5 TRBD2 few TRBV29-1 TGCAGCGTTGAAGGTCGGACTAGCGGGGGGGAGGAGACCCAGTACTTC CSVEGRTSGGEETQYF
TRBJ1-1 NA few TRBV3-1 TGTGCCAGCAGCCAAGAGATCAGTGAGATGAACACTGAAGCTTTCTTT CASSQEISEMNTEAFF
TRBJ2-2 NA NA TRBV15 TGTGCCACCAGCAGAGATGCGACGGGACGGGAAACCGGGGAGCTGTTTTTT CATSRDATGRETGELFF
TRBJ2-3 TRBD2 NA TRBV20-1 TGCAGTGCAACAACTAGCGGGGGGGCCAGTGGAGATACGCAGTATTTT CSATTSGGASGDTQYF
TRBJ2-2 NA NA TRBV7-9 TGTGCCAGCAGCTCCGGGCTCTACACCGGGGAGCTGTTTTTT CASSSGLYTGELFF
TRBJ2-1 NA NA TRBV12-3/TRBV12-4 TGTGCCAGCAGTTTAGTCGCGGGTGGTGAGCAGTTCTTC CASSLVAGGEQFF
TRBJ1-2 NA NA TRBV27 TGTGCCAGCAGTTTTTCAGGGCGTAGCTACACCTTC CASSFSGRSYTF
TRBJ2-5 NA NA TRBV15 TGTGCCACCAGCAGAGTGGGGGGAAGGCAAGAGACCCAGTACTTC CATSRVGGRQETQYF
TRBJ1-1 NA NA TRBV20-1 TGCAGTGCTAGACTCATTAGGGAGGACACTGAAGCTTTCTTT CSARLIREDTEAFF
TRBJ2-1 NA NA TRBV7-6 TGTGCCAGCAGCTCTCCCCTAGGGGGACTCCCAATTAATGAGCAGTTCTTC CASSSPLGGLPINEQFF
TRBJ2-3 NA many TRBV20-1 TGCAGTGCTAGAGAAGTGGCCGGGGGGCTACGCACAGATACGCAGTATTTT CSAREVAGGLRTDTQYF
TRBJ1-6 NA NA TRBV28 TGTGCCAGCAGTCTAGGGGGGTACAGTAATTCACCCCTCCACTTT CASSLGGYSNSPLHF
TRBJ2-3 NA NA TRBV20-1 TGCAGTGCTAGGATTCAGGGCACAGATACGCAGTATTTT CSARIQGTDTQYF
TRBJ2-2 NA many TRBV5-1 TGCGCCAGCAGCTTGTATGTGGGGGACTTAAACACCGGGGAGCTGTTTTTT CASSLYVGDLNTGELFF
TRBJ1-3 NA few TRBV29-1 TGCAGCGTTGCCCAGGGATTCGGAAACACCATATATTTT CSVAQGFGNTIYF